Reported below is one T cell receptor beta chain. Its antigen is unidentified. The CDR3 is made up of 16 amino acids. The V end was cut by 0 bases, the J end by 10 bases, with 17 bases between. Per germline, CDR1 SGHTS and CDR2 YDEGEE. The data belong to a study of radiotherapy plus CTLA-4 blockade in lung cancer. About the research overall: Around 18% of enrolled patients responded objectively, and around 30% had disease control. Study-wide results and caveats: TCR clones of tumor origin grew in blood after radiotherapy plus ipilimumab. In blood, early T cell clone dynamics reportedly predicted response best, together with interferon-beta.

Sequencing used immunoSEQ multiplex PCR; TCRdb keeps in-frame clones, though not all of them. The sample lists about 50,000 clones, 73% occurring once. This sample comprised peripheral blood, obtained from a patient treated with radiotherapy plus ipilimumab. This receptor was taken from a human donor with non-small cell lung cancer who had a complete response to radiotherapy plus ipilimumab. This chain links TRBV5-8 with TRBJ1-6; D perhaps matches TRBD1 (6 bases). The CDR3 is CASSLEAGVGRSPLHF. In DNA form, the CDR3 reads TGTGCCAGCAGCTTGGAGGCAGGGGTCGGTCGATCACCCCTCCACTTT. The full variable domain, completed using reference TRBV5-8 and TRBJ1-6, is EAGVTQSPTHLIKTRGQQATLRCSPISGHTSVYWYQQALGLGLQFLLWYDEGEERNRGNFPPRFSGRQFPNYSSELNVNALELEDSALYLCASSLEAGVGRSPLHFGNGTRLTVT.